The 23 T cell receptor beta chains reported below all come from one sample, sequenced in a study of T cells in Graves' hyperthyroidism and ophthalmopathy. Amplification of TCR beta CDR3 regions used RNA as the template. With the HTBI primer set, the TCR CDR3 went through a first round of RT-PCR. TCRdb processed the multiplex PCR reads anew with MiXCR; each CDR3 protein has one entry. The table has about 360,000 distinct CDR3 sequences, around 14% seen once; the top ten hold 9.2%. Sequenced input: blood. Receptors originate from a woman aged 18 to 35 with Graves' hyperthyroidism.

This clonotype showed up many times. One base away lies a much larger clone, so this may be a sequencing read error. The J gene is TRBJ2-5, the V gene TRBV6-5; D unresolved. V dropped 2 bases and J dropped 5 bases, with 3 bases sitting between them. Germline CDR1 reads MNHEY; CDR2 reads SVGAGI. This CDR3 comprises 11 residues. The CDR3 loop reads CASSYEETQYF. The CDR3 region has the DNA TGTGCCAGCAGTTACGAGGAGACCCAGTACTTC.

The rearrangement uses TRBV9 and TRBJ2-3; 7 nucleotides align to TRBD1. The CDR3 is 15 residues long. Germline V CDR1 and CDR2: SGDLS, YYNGEE. Losses at the gene ends were 1 base for V and 2 bases for J; bases not matched to a gene: 4. The CDR3 is CASSVTGDLTDTQYF. The DNA of the CDR3 is TGTGCCAGCAGCGTAACAGGGGACCTCACAGATACGCAGTATTTT.

This clonotype was detected many times. The chain joins TRBV24-1 to TRBJ2-5; D may be TRBD1 (5 bases). The CDR3 is 15 amino acids. Germline V CDR1 and CDR2: KGHDR, SFDVKD. V was cut by 9 bases and J by 0 bases, with 16 bases left in between. CDR3 residues: CATGKGRADQETQYF. Written as DNA, the CDR3 is TGTGCCACCGGAAAGGGCAGGGCCGACCAAGAGACCCAGTACTTC.

This clonotype was detected many times. The chain couples TRBV20-1 to TRBJ1-2, with 9 positions matching TRBD1. From germline, CDR1 is DFQATT and CDR2 SNEGSKA (reference sequence). The CDR3 runs to 16 residues. The V segment lost 6 bases and the J segment 2 bases; nucleotides outside the gene matches: 13. The CDR3 nucleotides read TGCAGTGCCCTTGCACAGGGGGCCGGGCCCAACTATGGCTACACCTTC. Protein product: CSALAQGAGPNYGYTF.

The chain joins TRBV14 to TRBJ1-6; 9 nucleotides line up with TRBD1. Germline CDR1 reads SGHDN; CDR2 reads FVKESK. With V trimmed by 4 bases and J by 11 bases, 6 bases remained unmatched. The CDR3 totals 14 residues. The CDR3 protein is CASSPGTGFPPLHF. The CDR3 DNA is TGTGCCAGCAGCCCGGGGACAGGGTTTCCACCCCTCCACTTT.

About this clonotype: With a much larger clone just one base away, this may be a read error. V gene TRBV18 combines with J gene TRBJ1-1; D ambiguous. The germline V and J ends were trimmed by 5 bases and 3 bases, with 13 bases remaining between them. CDR1 and CDR2 from the germline V gene are KGHSH and LQKENI. The CDR3 is 14 amino acids. The CDR3 sequence is CASSSAVIHTEAFF. CDR3 DNA: TGTGCCAGCTCATCGGCCGTTATCCACACTGAAGCTTTCTTT.

The rearrangement links TRBV28 to TRBJ1-6; D unresolved. This CDR3 has 15 residues. V shed 2 bases and J shed 2 bases, with 7 bases lying between them. Germline V gene data show CDR1 as MDHEN and CDR2 as SYDVKM. CDR3 DNA: TGTGCCAGCAGTTTAGAACAGACCTATAATTCACCCCTCCACTTT. Protein product: CASSLEQTYNSPLHF.

A note on this clonotype: A single base separates this from a much larger clone, so it may be a read error. This chain links TRBV28 with TRBJ1-5; 9 nucleotides agree with TRBD1. There are 19 residues in the CDR3. Germline values: CDR1 MDHEN, CDR2 SYDVKM. CDR3 sequence reads: CASGFPRTGARWSNQPQHF. The CDR3 bases are TGTGCCAGCGGTTTCCCCCGGACAGGGGCGCGATGGAGCAATCAGCCCCAGCATTTT.

There are many counts of this clonotype. V is TRBV5-1 and J is TRBJ1-2, with D maybe TRBD1 (5 bases). This CDR3 is built from 13 residues. Germline CDR1 is SGHRS and CDR2 is YFSETQ. The V and J ends lost 5 bases and 7 bases respectively, with 15 bases between them. The CDR3 DNA sequence: TGCGCCAGCAGTTTGACTGGGACGAGTGGCTACACCTTC. Translated: CASSLTGTSGYTF.

This clonotype was recorded a few times. V is TRBV4-1 and J is TRBJ1-1; D gene unclear. Trimming pared 3 bases from V and 10 bases from J, leaving 12 bases between. The CDR3 is 12 amino acids. CDR1 and CDR2 (germline): MGHRA, YSYEKL. The CDR3 nucleotides are TGCGCCAGCAGCCACGAAGGTTTGGGAGCTTTCTTT. It translates to CASSHEGLGAFF.

This clonotype was seen only a few times. The chain employs TRBV20-1 and TRBJ1-2; D gene ambiguous. The CDR3 is 13 amino acids. Trimming took 2 bases from V and 5 from J, leaving 12 bases between them. The V gene's germline CDR1 is DFQATT and CDR2 SNEGSKA (reference sequence). In DNA form, the CDR3 reads TGCAGTGCTAGACCCACAACGGGGTATGGCTACACCTTC. Translation gives CSARPTTGYGYTF.

Many counts were recorded for this clonotype. This chain connects TRBV20-1 to TRBJ1-1; D unresolved. The CDR3 length is 13 residues. Trimming stripped 6 bases from V and 2 bases from J, with 13 bases between. Germline lookup yields CDR1 DFQATT and CDR2 SNEGSKA (reference sequence). The chain's CDR3 is CSAEAEINTEAFF. CDR3 sequence (DNA): TGCAGTGCGGAGGCAGAAATTAACACTGAAGCTTTCTTT.

V usage is TRBV5-5 and J usage is TRBJ2-1; D unclear. The CDR3 extends over 13 amino acids. Germline assignment: CDR1 SGHKS and CDR2 YYEKEE (reference sequence). The ends were cut back, 2 bases at V and 7 bases at J, with 10 bases in the middle. DNA of the CDR3: TGTGCCAGCAGCTTTCCCAAGCCAAATGAGCAGTTCTTC. Its translation is CASSFPKPNEQFF.

As regards this clonotype: A much larger clonotype is one base distant, so this may be a read error. The gene calls are TRBV30 and TRBJ1-5; D may correspond to TRBD1 or TRBD2 (5 bases each). The J call may be mistaken, given a closer DNA end match to TRBJ2-3. The CDR3 consists of 15 residues. Germline V gene data show CDR1 as GTSNPN and CDR2 as SVGIG (reference sequence). CDR3 sequence: CAWSVAGTDNQPQYF. DNA of the CDR3: TGTGCCTGGAGTGTTGCTGGGACGGACAATCAGCCCCAGTATTTT.

The V gene is TRBV27, the J gene TRBJ1-3; D gene ambiguous. Germline V gives CDR1 MNHEY, CDR2 SMNVEV (reference sequence). Deletions cut 5 bases from V and 0 bases from J, with 11 bases between. The length of the CDR3 is 15 residues. The CDR3 loop reads CASSPRAASGNTIYF. The CDR3 nucleotides read TGTGCCAGCAGTCCAAGGGCAGCCTCTGGAAACACCATATATTTT.

This clonotype was picked up many times. The chain joins TRBV20-1 to TRBJ1-4; 8 bases match TRBD1. The trim removed 5 bases at V and 8 bases at J, leaving 7 bases unmatched. Germline-derived CDR1 and CDR2 are DFQATT and SNEGSKA (reference sequence). This CDR3 has 13 amino acids. Here the CDR3 DNA reads TGCAGTGCTCTTGGACAGGGAAACGAAAAACTGTTTTTT. It yields the protein CSALGQGNEKLFF.

CDR3 coding DNA: TGTGCCAGCGGCCCGGTAGGGGATACGCAGTATTTT. The encoded protein is CASGPVGDTQYF. V and J are TRBV9 and TRBJ2-3; D uncertain. V lost 7 bases, J lost 6 bases, and 12 bases lay in between. Germline V gene sequence: CDR1 SGDLS, CDR2 YYNGEE. The CDR3 has 12 amino acids.

Regarding this clonotype: A read error may produce the germline difference seen at one junction end. J is TRBJ1-6 and V is TRBV7-8; D remains unclear. The CDR3 runs 15 residues. From germline, CDR1 is SGHVS and CDR2 FQNEAQ. The DNA of the CDR3 is TGTGCCAGCAGCCCGACTATGGTAGCTAATCCACCCCTCCACTTT. This encodes CASSPTMVANPPLHF.

This clonotype was detected ten times or more. The V gene is TRBV20-1, the J gene TRBJ2-5, with D perhaps being TRBD1 or TRBD2 (5 bases each). The CDR3 spans 13 residues. Between the trimmed V and J ends, which lost 0 bases and 4 bases, there was a span of 9 bases. CDR1 and CDR2 from the germline V gene are DFQATT and SNEGSKA (reference sequence). As DNA, the CDR3 is TGCAGTGCTAGAGATACGAGGGGAGAGACCCAGTACTTC. This gives the protein CSARDTRGETQYF.

For this clonotype: The junction differs from germline at one of its ends, possibly a read error. The rearrangement links TRBV3-1 to TRBJ2-1, with 9 positions matching TRBD2. CDR3 size: 17 residues. Germline CDR1 and CDR2: LGHDT and YNNKEL (reference sequence). The CDR3: CSSSQDPRGSGSNEQFF. CDR3 nucleotide sequence: TGTTCCAGCAGCCAAGACCCTCGCGGTAGCGGGAGCAATGAGCAGTTCTTC.

This clonotype has at least ten counts. The chain employs TRBV2 and TRBJ1-5; no definite D call. The germline V gene encodes CDR1 SNHLY and CDR2 FYNNEI. The CDR3 length is 16 residues. Trimming took off 6 bases at V and 2 bases at J, with 17 bases between the two ends. The CDR3 sequence: CASSGPASSGNQPQHF. CDR3 sequence (DNA): TGTGCCAGCAGCGGACCAGCCTCCTCGGGCAATCAGCCCCAGCATTTT.

The chain combines TRBV20-1 with TRBJ2-2; possible D gene TRBD2, 6 bases. This CDR3 contains 14 residues. Trimming left V 4 bases short and J 2 bases short, with 11 bases between. Germline-derived CDR1 and CDR2 are DFQATT and SNEGSKA (reference sequence). CDR3 in amino acids: CSAMEGTNTGELFF. For the CDR3, the DNA is TGCAGTGCTATGGAGGGGACTAACACCGGGGAGCTGTTTTTT.

The table lists this clonotype with a count of one. With a much larger clone just one base away, this may be a read error. The chain has TRBV5-1 and TRBJ2-7; 12 nucleotides agree with TRBD2. Germline CDR1 is SGHRS and CDR2 is YFSETQ. This CDR3 region has 16 residues. The CDR3 loop is CASSLGGLAGSYERYF. In nucleotides, the CDR3 is TGCGCCAGCAGCTTGGGGGGACTAGCGGGTTCCTACGAGCGGTACTTC. The full variable domain, completed using reference TRBV5-1 and TRBJ2-7, is KAGVTQTPRYLIKTRGQQVTLSCSPISGHRSVSWYQQTPGQGLQFLFEYFSETQRNKGNFPGRFSGRQFSNSRSEMNVSTLELGDSALYLCASSLGGLAGSYERYFGPGTRLTVT.